The 30 T cell receptor beta chains listed next were all sequenced from one sample in a study of spatial heterogeneity in lung cancer. Specified time point: sample taken at primary tumor resection. Unsorted tumor, nontumor lung tissue or cryopreserved PBMC supplied the whole RNA. MiXCR was run by TCRdb on the 5' RACE reads, yielding one entry per CDR3 protein. Here the sample spans about 50,000 distinct CDR3 sequences, roughly 7.2% being singletons. The source was PBMCs, collected at surgery. Source of these receptors: a female donor with early-stage non-small cell lung cancer.

This clonotype was detected only a few times. The CDR3 region is CASTPTGQNNEQFF. The CDR3 DNA is TGTGCCAGCACACCGACAGGGCAGAACAATGAGCAGTTCTTC. V and J are TRBV7-2 and TRBJ2-1, with TRBD1 matching 7 bases. CDR3 length: 14 residues. V was pared by 7 bases and J by 5 bases, with 8 bases of the junction left unmatched. Per the germline V gene, CDR1 is SGHTA and CDR2 is FQGNSA.

This clonotype turned up a few times. The chain is built from TRBV5-4 and TRBJ1-1; 9 bases map to TRBD1. Germline CDR1 SGHNT, CDR2 YYREEE (reference sequence). The CDR3 loop spans 16 amino acids. V trimming: 4 bases; J trimming: 2 bases; junction bases outside the gene matches: 9. In DNA form, the CDR3 reads TGTGCCAGCAGCCCGTTACAGGGGGCCAGAAACACTGAAGCTTTCTTT. Translated: CASSPLQGARNTEAFF.

This clonotype was seen only a few times. The chain uses TRBV20-1 and TRBJ1-1; tentative D call: TRBD1 (6 bases). Germline CDR1 DFQATT, CDR2 SNEGSKA (reference sequence). Trimming removed 1 base from V and 1 base from J, with 13 bases in between. The CDR3 has 15 residues. CDR3 in DNA: TGCAGTGCTAGAGTACCGACAGGAGGGAACACTGAAGCTTTCTTT. Encoded protein: CSARVPTGGNTEAFF.

This clonotype occurred a few times. At one end the junction does not follow the germline gene, possibly because of a read error. The CDR3 protein is CASSEDRGQYTGELFF. In DNA, the CDR3 is TGCGCCAGCAGCGAAGACAGGGGCCAATACACCGGGGAGCTGTTTTTT. The rearrangement joins TRBV4-3 to TRBJ2-2; TRBD1 matches at 8 bases. This CDR3 spans 16 amino acids. Germline CDR1 is LGHNA and CDR2 is YSLEER.

This chain joins TRBV2 and TRBJ1-2; 7 bases are shared with TRBD1. The germline V gene has CDR1 SNHLY and CDR2 FYNNEI. This CDR3 comprises 14 residues. V shed 5 bases and J 5 bases; nucleotides not matched to a gene: 8. The CDR3 nucleotides are TGTGCCAGCAGTCCCGGGACAGATCCTTATGGCTACACCTTC. It is translated as CASSPGTDPYGYTF. The full variable domain, in which reference TRBV2 and TRBJ1-2 provide the parts outside the CDR3, is EPEVTQTPSHQVTQMGQEVILRCVPISNHLYFYWYRQILGQKVEFLVSFYNNEISEKSEIFDDQFSVERPDGSNFTLKIRSTKLEDSAMYFCASSPGTDPYGYTFGSGTRLTVV.

In this sample, this clonotype turned up a few times. The chain uses TRBV6-1 and TRBJ1-2, with a weak D call TRBD1 (5 bases). Trimming cost V 8 bases and J 5 bases, with 18 bases left between them. This CDR3 has 14 residues. CDR1 MNHNS and CDR2 SASEGT come from the germline V gene. The CDR3 loop is CASRLEGLGYGYTF. In DNA, the CDR3 is TGTGCCAGCCGACTGGAGGGACTTGGATATGGCTACACCTTC.

This clonotype was seen a handful of times. The V call is TRBV6-5, the J call TRBJ2-1; 10 bases are a match to TRBD1. Losses at the gene ends were 5 bases for V and 4 bases for J; bases not matched to a gene: 5. This CDR3 has 15 amino acids. Germline CDR1 reads MNHEY; CDR2 reads SVGAGI. Here the CDR3 reads CASSLRDRGYNEQFF. DNA of the CDR3: TGTGCCAGCAGTCTCCGGGACAGGGGATACAATGAGCAGTTCTTC.

This clonotype was found many times. The V gene is TRBV7-2, the J gene TRBJ2-5, with 10 bases matching TRBD2. This CDR3 contains 17 residues. CDR1 SGHTA and CDR2 FQGNSA come from the germline V gene. After removal of 4 bases from V and 4 bases from J, the junction contained 12 bases not matched to a gene. The CDR3 bases are TGTGCCAGCAGCTCAGGTGGGGGACTAGCGAGACGAGAGACCCAGTACTTC. Residues: CASSSGGGLARRETQYF.

This clonotype was observed a few times. The V and J genes are TRBV6-6 and TRBJ1-5; tentatively, D is TRBD1 (5 bases). The V gene lost 5 bases and the J gene lost 7 bases, with 9 bases spanning the gap. CDR1 is MNHNY and CDR2 is SVGAGI in the germline V gene (reference sequence). The CDR3 loop spans 12 amino acids. CDR3: CASSPGDQPQHF. The DNA for the CDR3 is TGTGCCAGCAGTCCGGGGGACCAGCCCCAGCATTTT.

This clonotype was observed a few times. The chain employs TRBV7-8 and TRBJ1-5, with TRBD1 matching over 10 bases. The ends lost 2 bases at V and 7 bases at J; junction bases unmatched: 23. There are 21 residues in the CDR3. Germline loops: CDR1 SGHVS, CDR2 FQNEAQ. DNA for the CDR3: TGTGCCAGCAGCTTATTTTCCCCCACACCACTGACAGGGGGCAGAGGGCAGCCCCAGCATTTT. This gives the protein CASSLFSPTPLTGGRGQPQHF.

This clonotype was observed many times. The J gene is TRBJ2-1, the V gene TRBV12-3 or TRBV12-4; no firm D call. V was trimmed by 4 bases and J by 7 bases, leaving 8 bases between them. CDR3 size: 12 residues. CDR3 region: CASSSRGNEQFF. The CDR3 DNA reads as TGTGCCAGCAGTTCTCGCGGTAATGAGCAGTTCTTC.

The table lists this clonotype with a few counts. This rearrangement joins TRBV10-2 to TRBJ1-1, with a possible D match to TRBD1 (5 bases). The CDR3 sequence is 15 residues long. Germline CDR1 and CDR2: WSHSY and SAAADI. The V end lost 6 bases, the J end lost 0 bases, and 14 bases lay between the germline ends. CDR3 region: CASRQGRGMNTEAFF. Written as DNA, the CDR3 is TGCGCCAGCAGGCAGGGCCGGGGTATGAACACTGAAGCTTTCTTT.

Note on this clonotype: One end of the junction is discordant with germline, which a read error may explain. The chain couples TRBV12-3 or TRBV12-4 to TRBJ2-5; D remains unclear. The CDR3 is 11 residues long. The CDR3 DNA is TGTGTCAGCAGTTTAGCAGAGACCCAGTACTTC. This translates into CVSSLAETQYF.

V is TRBV6-6 and J is TRBJ1-5; D is uncertain. Germline V lookup: CDR1 MNHNY, CDR2 SVGAGI (reference sequence). Trimming cost V 5 bases and J 5 bases, with 16 bases left between them. The CDR3 covers 15 residues. As DNA, the CDR3 is TGTGCCAGCAGTCTTACACCTTACAGACATCAGCCCCAGCATTTT. Protein sequence: CASSLTPYRHQPQHF.

This clonotype was detected only a few times. J is TRBJ2-5 and V is TRBV5-1; perhaps TRBD1 as D (6 bases). Germline CDR1 SGHRS, CDR2 YFSETQ. V shed 0 bases and J shed 2 bases, with 20 bases lying between them. The CDR3 length is 18 residues. The CDR3 DNA is TGCGCCAGCAGCTTGGGGGCCTGGATAGGGGGTGGTCAAGAGACCCAGTACTTC. Protein sequence: CASSLGAWIGGGQETQYF.

This clonotype was recorded at least ten times. The V gene is TRBV7-6, the J gene TRBJ2-3; TRBD2 matches at 8 bases. The CDR3 consists of 16 residues. J lost 6 bases, V lost 1 base, and 9 bases had no gene match. Germline assignment: CDR1 SGHVS and CDR2 FNYEAQ. The CDR3 DNA sequence: TGTGCCAGCAGCTTAGGTGCAGCGGGGGCCGCGGATACGCAGTATTTT. Protein product: CASSLGAAGAADTQYF.

This chain links TRBV12-3 or TRBV12-4 with TRBJ1-1; 11 nucleotides line up with TRBD1. J was trimmed by 5 bases and V by 6 bases; bases with no gene match: 8. The CDR3 loop spans 15 amino acids. The CDR3 region is CASSPLGTGGTEAFF. CDR3 coding DNA: TGTGCCAGCAGCCCTCTGGGGACAGGGGGGACTGAAGCTTTCTTT.

The rearrangement links TRBV7-6 to TRBJ2-5, with a possible D match to TRBD2 (6 bases). V lost 2 bases and J lost 2, with 12 bases in between. The germline CDR1 and CDR2 sequences are SGHVS and FNYEAQ. This CDR3 is built from 15 residues. CDR3 in amino acids: CASSLNLGRQETQYF. The CDR3 DNA sequence: TGTGCCAGCAGCTTAAACCTCGGGAGACAAGAGACCCAGTACTTC.

This clonotype was counted ten times or more. The chain combines TRBV20-1 with TRBJ1-2; no definite D call. CDR1 DFQATT and CDR2 SNEGSKA come from the germline V gene (reference sequence). CDR3 size: 13 residues. Deletions cut 5 bases from V and 2 bases from J, with 12 bases between. The CDR3 nucleotides read TGCAGTGCTCAGGACCCGGGAAACTATGGCTACACCTTC. Protein sequence: CSAQDPGNYGYTF.

The sample holds many counts of this clonotype. The V call is TRBV20-1, the J call TRBJ2-3, with 12 bases aligning to TRBD2. The CDR3 runs to 14 residues. Germline V lookup: CDR1 DFQATT, CDR2 SNEGSKA (reference sequence). With V trimmed by 3 bases and J by 6 bases, 4 bases remained unmatched. The CDR3 spells CSASLAGGHDTQYF. The CDR3 DNA reads as TGCAGTGCTAGTCTAGCGGGGGGGCACGATACGCAGTATTTT.

This clonotype was observed a handful of times. The genes are TRBV5-1 and TRBJ2-1; D unresolved. Germline V CDR1 and CDR2: SGHRS, YFSETQ. V was trimmed by 0 bases and J by 5 bases, leaving 6 bases between them. This CDR3 is 13 amino acids long. The CDR3 nucleotides are TGCGCCAGCAGCTTGGACTCTAACAATGAGCAGTTCTTC. This encodes CASSLDSNNEQFF.

The chain uses TRBV12-3 or TRBV12-4 and TRBJ1-6; D gene uncertain. The CDR3 has 12 amino acids. V lost 5 bases and J lost 9, with 8 bases in between. The CDR3 DNA reads TGTGCCAGCAGTGCGGAGAGTTCACCCCTCCACTTT. Protein product: CASSAESSPLHF.

This clonotype has ten or more counts. The V call is TRBV20-1, the J call TRBJ2-1; D is possibly TRBD2 (5 bases). The V gene lost 6 bases and the J gene lost 4 bases, with 19 bases spanning the gap. The CDR3 length is 15 residues. Looked up from germline, CDR1 is DFQATT and CDR2 is SNEGSKA (reference sequence). CDR3 bases: TGCAGTGCGGTACCTGGGGAGTCCTTATACAATGAGCAGTTCTTC. It is translated as CSAVPGESLYNEQFF.

This clonotype has more than one count but fewer than ten. V usage is TRBV10-3 and J usage is TRBJ2-2, with TRBD2 as a possible D gene (6 bases). Germline V gene lookup returns CDR1 ENHRY and CDR2 SYGVKD. V shed 11 bases and J shed 5 bases, with 12 bases lying between them. This CDR3 has 12 amino acids. CDR3 amino acids: CALMEGTGELFF. CDR3 bases: TGTGCCCTGATGGAGGGTACCGGGGAGCTGTTTTTT.

This clonotype was picked up a small number of times. The chain has TRBV9 and TRBJ2-7; D is unclear. V dropped 0 bases and J dropped 2 bases, with 9 bases sitting between them. The germline CDR1 and CDR2 sequences are SGDLS and YYNGEE. The CDR3 loop spans 14 amino acids. Here the CDR3 DNA reads TGTGCCAGCAGCGTAGGCGTAGAACCCTACGAGCAGTACTTC. Translating gives CASSVGVEPYEQYF.

V gene TRBV19 combines with J gene TRBJ2-3; D gene unclear. The CDR3 extends over 13 amino acids. Germline-derived CDR1 and CDR2 are LNHDA and SQIVND (reference sequence). V was trimmed by 3 bases and J by 2 bases, leaving 6 bases between them. In DNA form, the CDR3 reads TGTGCCAGTAGTATGGGTCTCACAGATACGCAGTATTTT. Translating it yields CASSMGLTDTQYF.

J is TRBJ1-1 and V is TRBV6-5; 7 bases map to TRBD1. This CDR3 has 15 residues. CDR1 is MNHEY and CDR2 is SVGAGI in the germline V gene. V was pared by 6 bases and J by 0 bases, with 7 bases of the junction left unmatched. CDR3 loop: CASRKRQGLNTEAFF. The CDR3 bases are TGTGCCAGCAGGAAACGACAGGGACTGAACACTGAAGCTTTCTTT.

This clonotype was detected a few times. The chain is built from TRBV3-1 and TRBJ1-4; possible D gene TRBD1, 5 bases. V lost 0 bases and J 4 bases, leaving 15 bases between the germline ends. Germline V CDR1 and CDR2: LGHDT, YNNKEL (reference sequence). CDR3 length: 17 amino acids. CDR3 DNA sequence: TGTGCCAGCAGCCAAGATATCCTGGGACTACTTAATGAAAAACTGTTTTTT. Amino acids: CASSQDILGLLNEKLFF.

This chain connects TRBV12-3 or TRBV12-4 to TRBJ1-6; D gene unclear. This CDR3 has 13 amino acids. Trimming took 6 bases from V and 7 from J, leaving 10 bases between them. The CDR3 reads CASSLVGNSPLHF. CDR3 coding DNA: TGTGCCAGCAGCCTCGTGGGAAATTCACCCCTCCACTTT.

This clonotype was seen repeatedly, ten times or more. This chain connects TRBV7-9 to TRBJ2-7; 9 bases map to TRBD1. CDR1 and CDR2 (germline): SEHNR, FQNEAQ (reference sequence). V lost 1 base and J lost 3; bases outside the gene matches: 10. The CDR3 is made up of 17 amino acids. CDR3 sequence (DNA): TGTGCCAGCAGCTTAGGGGACAGGGTCCAGGCGATCTACGAGCAGTACTTC. Its translation: CASSLGDRVQAIYEQYF.